This TCR beta chain was captured by sequencing in a study of lymphopenia after photon versus proton radiotherapy. Sequencing used immunoSEQ multiplex PCR; TCRdb keeps in-frame clones, though not all of them. The sample records 25,000 to 30,000 clones, roughly four fifths being singletons. Study results and caveats: After lymphocyte nadir, photon-treated repertoires showed oligoclonal expansion, especially CD8+ Temra.

The CDR3 totals 12 residues. This clone was picked up a small number of times. Its matching antigen is unknown. The input for sequencing was peripheral blood, taken from a patient treated with photon-based radiotherapy. The rearrangement links TRBV21-1 to TRBJ1-2; the tabulated D call, TRBD1, remains unverified against the DNA. TRBV21-1 is a listed pseudogene. This TCR was recovered from a man aged 50 to 60 with gastric cancer. The CDR3 sequence is CASTQNPHGYTF. DNA of the CDR3: TGTGCCAGCACCCAGAATCCCCATGGCTACACCTTC.